What follows describes a single T cell receptor (beta chain). No antigen is known for it. This may stem from a read error, because a much larger clone lies one nucleotide away. This sample is drawn from a study of blood T cells in healthy people across ages. Study results and limitations: Naive T cell percentage showed a strong correlation with TCR beta diversity. Those diversity estimates obtained from one million T cells were thought to be underestimates.

With a J-beta primer mix and a sample-barcoded 5' primer, a second PCR ran about 7 to 12 cycles. MiXCR, run by TCRdb on the 5' RACE reads, gives a single entry per CDR3 protein. The table has around 870,000 distinct CDR3 sequences, around 28% seen once; the top ten hold 17%. Germline lookup yields CDR1 SNHLY and CDR2 FYNNEI. The CDR3 contains 14 residues. The sequence was obtained from an elderly woman in good health. V is TRBV2 and J is TRBJ1-3; D might be TRBD1 (6 bases). The sequenced material came from blood. The CDR3 DNA reads TGTGCCAGCAGTGCCGGGGGCTCTAGAAACACCATATATTTT. It specifies CASSAGGSRNTIYF.